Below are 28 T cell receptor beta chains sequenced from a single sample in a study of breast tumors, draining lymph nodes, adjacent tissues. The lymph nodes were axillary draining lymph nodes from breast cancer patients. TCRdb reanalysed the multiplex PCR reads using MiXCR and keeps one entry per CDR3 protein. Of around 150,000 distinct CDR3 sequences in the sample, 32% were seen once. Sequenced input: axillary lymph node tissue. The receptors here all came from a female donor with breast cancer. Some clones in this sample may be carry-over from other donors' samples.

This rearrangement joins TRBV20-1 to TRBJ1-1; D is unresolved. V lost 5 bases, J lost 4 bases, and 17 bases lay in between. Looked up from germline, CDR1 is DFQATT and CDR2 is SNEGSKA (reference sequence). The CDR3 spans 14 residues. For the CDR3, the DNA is TGCAGTGCTTCTACACCTACAAGACTCACTGAAGCTTTCTTT. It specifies CSASTPTRLTEAFF.

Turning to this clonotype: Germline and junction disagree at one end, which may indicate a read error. DNA of the CDR3: TGCAGTGCTAAGGACAGGGAGCGGTTCTTC. Encoded protein: CSAKDRERFF. The rearrangement uses TRBV20-1 and TRBJ2-1; 8 bases align to TRBD1. The CDR3 is 10 residues long. The germline V gene has CDR1 DFQATT and CDR2 SNEGSKA (reference sequence).

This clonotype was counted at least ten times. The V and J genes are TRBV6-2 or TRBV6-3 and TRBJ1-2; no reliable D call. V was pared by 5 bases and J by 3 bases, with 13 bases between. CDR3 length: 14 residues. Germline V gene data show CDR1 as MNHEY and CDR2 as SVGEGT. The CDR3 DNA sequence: TGTGCCAGCAGTCCCCGATTAGGGTACTATGGCTACACCTTC. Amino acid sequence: CASSPRLGYYGYTF.

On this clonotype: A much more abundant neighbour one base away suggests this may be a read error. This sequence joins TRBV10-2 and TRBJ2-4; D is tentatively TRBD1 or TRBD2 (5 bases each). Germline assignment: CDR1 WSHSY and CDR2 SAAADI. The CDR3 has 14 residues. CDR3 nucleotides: TGCGCCAGCGGTGAGTGGGACCTTCTCGGCATTCAGTACTTC. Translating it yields CASGEWDLLGIQYF.

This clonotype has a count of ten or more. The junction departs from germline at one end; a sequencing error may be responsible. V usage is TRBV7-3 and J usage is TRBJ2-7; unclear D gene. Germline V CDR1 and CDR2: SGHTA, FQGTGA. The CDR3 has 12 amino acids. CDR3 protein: CANSLDGYEQYF. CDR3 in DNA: TGTGCCAACAGCTTAGACGGCTACGAGCAGTACTTC. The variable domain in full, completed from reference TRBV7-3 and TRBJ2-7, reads GAGVSQTPSNKVTEKGKYVELRCDPISGHTALYWYRQSLGQGPEFLIYFQGTGAADDSGLPNDRFFAVRPEGSVSTLKIQRTERGDSAVYLCANSLDGYEQYFGPGTRLTVT.

CDR3 in amino acids: CASSYSRGFGELFF. In DNA form, the CDR3 reads TGTGCCAGCAGTTACTCGCGGGGCTTTGGGGAGCTGTTTTTT. The chain carries TRBV6-5 and TRBJ2-2; D is possibly TRBD2 (6 bases). V lost 0 bases to trimming and J lost 8 bases, with 10 bases between them. Germline V CDR1 and CDR2: MNHEY, SVGAGI. CDR3 size: 14 residues.

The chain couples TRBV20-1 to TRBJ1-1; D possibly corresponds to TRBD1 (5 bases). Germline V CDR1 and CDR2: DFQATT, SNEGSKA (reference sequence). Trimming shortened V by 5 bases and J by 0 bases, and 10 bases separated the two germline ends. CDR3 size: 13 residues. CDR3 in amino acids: CSAFSGLNTEAFF. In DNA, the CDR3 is TGCAGTGCTTTTTCAGGGTTGAACACTGAAGCTTTCTTT.

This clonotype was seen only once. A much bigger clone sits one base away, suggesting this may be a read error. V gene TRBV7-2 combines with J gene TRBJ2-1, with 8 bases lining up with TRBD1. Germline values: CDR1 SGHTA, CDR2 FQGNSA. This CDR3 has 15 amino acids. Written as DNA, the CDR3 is TGTGCCAGCACCCCCGACAGGGGACGATACAATGAGCAGCTCTTC. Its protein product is CASTPDRGRYNEQLF.

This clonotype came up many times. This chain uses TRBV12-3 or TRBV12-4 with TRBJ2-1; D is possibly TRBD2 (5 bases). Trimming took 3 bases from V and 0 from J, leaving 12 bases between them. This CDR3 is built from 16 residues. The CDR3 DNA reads TGTGCCAGCAGTTTTCAGAGAACTAGCTCCTACAATGAGCAGTTCTTC. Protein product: CASSFQRTSSYNEQFF.

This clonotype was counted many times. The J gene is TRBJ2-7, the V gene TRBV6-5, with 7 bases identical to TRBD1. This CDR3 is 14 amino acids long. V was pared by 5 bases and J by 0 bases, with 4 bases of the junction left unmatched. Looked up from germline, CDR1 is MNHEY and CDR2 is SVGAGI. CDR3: CASSLDRTSYEQYF. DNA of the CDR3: TGTGCCAGCAGTCTGGACAGGACCTCCTACGAGCAGTACTTC.

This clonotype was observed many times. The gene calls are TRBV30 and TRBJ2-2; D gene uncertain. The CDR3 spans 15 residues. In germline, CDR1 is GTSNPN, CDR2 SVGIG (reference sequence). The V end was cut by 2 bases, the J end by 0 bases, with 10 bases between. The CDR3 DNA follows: TGTGCCTGGAGTTTGCTGGGCCCGAACACCGGGGAGCTGTTTTTT. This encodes CAWSLLGPNTGELFF.

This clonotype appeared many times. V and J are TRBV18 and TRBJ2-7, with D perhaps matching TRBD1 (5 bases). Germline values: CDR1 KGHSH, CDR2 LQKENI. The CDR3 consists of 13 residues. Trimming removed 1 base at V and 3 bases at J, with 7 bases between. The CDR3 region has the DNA TGTGCCAGCTCACCACAGACAGACTACGAGCAGTACGTC. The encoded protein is CASSPQTDYEQYV.

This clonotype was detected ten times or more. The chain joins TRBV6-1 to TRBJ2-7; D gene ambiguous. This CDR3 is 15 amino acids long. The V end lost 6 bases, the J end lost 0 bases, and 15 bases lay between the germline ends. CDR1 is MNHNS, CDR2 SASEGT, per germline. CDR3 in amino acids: CASSPRGRSSYEQYV. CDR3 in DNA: TGTGCCAGCAGCCCCCGTGGAAGGTCCTCCTACGAGCAGTACGTC.

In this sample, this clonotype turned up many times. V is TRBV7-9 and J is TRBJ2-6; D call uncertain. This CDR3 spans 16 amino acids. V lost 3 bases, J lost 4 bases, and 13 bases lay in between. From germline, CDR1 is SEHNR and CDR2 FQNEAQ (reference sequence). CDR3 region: CASSFMGSTGANVLTF. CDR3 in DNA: TGTGCCAGCAGCTTCATGGGCTCTACAGGGGCCAACGTCCTGACTTTC.

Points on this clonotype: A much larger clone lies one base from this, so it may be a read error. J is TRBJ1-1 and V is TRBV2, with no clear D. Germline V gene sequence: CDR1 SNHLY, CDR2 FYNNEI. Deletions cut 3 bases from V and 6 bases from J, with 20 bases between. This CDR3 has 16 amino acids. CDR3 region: CASSDWVSTLGPEAFF. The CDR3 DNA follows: TGTGCCAGCAGTGATTGGGTGTCCACCCTAGGGCCTGAAGCTTTCTTT.

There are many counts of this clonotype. CDR3 in amino acids: CASSQIASEQFF. In DNA, the CDR3 is TGTGCCAGCAGCCAAATAGCGTCCGAGCAGTTCTTC. This sequence joins TRBV3-1 and TRBJ2-1; D possibly corresponds to TRBD2 (5 bases). The CDR3 spans 12 residues. Between the trimmed V and J ends, which lost 2 bases and 10 bases, there was a span of 9 bases. Germline lookup yields CDR1 LGHDT and CDR2 YNNKEL (reference sequence).

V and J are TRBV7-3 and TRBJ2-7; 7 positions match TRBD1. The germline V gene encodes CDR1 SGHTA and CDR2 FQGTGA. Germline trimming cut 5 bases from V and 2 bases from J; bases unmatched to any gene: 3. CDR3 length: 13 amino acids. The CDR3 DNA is TGTGCCAGCAGCCCGCAGGGGGCCTACGAGCAGTACGTC. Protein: CASSPQGAYEQYV.

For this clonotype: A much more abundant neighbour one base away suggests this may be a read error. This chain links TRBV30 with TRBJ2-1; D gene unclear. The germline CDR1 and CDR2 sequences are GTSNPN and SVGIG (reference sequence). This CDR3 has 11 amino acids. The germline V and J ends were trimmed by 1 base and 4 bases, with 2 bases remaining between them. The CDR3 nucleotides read TGTGCCTGGAGTGGATACAATGAGCAGTTCTTC. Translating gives CAWSGYNEQFF.

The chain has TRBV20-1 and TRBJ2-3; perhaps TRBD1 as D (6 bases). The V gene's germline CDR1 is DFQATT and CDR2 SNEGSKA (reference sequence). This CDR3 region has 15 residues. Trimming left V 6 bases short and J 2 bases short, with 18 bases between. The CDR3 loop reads CSADRSGANTDTQYF. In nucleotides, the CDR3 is TGCAGTGCCGACAGGTCAGGGGCCAACACAGATACGCAGTATTTT.

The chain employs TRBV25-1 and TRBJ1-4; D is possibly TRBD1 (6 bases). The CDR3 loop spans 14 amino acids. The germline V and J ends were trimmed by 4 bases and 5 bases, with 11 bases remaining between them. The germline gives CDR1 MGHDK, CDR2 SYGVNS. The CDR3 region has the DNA TGTGCCAGCAGTGCCTCAAGGGGGAATGAAAAACTGTTTTTT. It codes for CASSASRGNEKLFF.

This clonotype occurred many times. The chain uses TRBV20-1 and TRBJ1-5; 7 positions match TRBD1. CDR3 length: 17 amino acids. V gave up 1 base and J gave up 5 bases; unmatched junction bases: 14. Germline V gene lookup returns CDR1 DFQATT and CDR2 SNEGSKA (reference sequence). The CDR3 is CSARVLVLTQGHQPQHF. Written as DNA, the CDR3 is TGCAGTGCTAGAGTCTTGGTGCTAACACAGGGGCATCAGCCCCAGCATTTT.

CDR3 residues: CSARGPGLAGGLDTQYF. The CDR3 region has the DNA TGCAGTGCTAGAGGCCCGGGACTAGCGGGGGGGCTAGATACGCAGTATTTT. V and J are TRBV20-1 and TRBJ2-3, with 16 bases aligning to TRBD2. Trimming removed 1 base from V and 5 bases from J; junction bases left unmatched: 6. The V gene's germline CDR1 is DFQATT and CDR2 SNEGSKA (reference sequence). The CDR3 has 17 residues.

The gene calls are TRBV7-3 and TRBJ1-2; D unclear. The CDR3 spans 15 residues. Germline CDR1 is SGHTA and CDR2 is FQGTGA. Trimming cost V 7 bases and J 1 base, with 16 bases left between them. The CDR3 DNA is TGTGCCAGCAACTTCAACGGAGGAATTAACTATGGCTACACCTTC. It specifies CASNFNGGINYGYTF.

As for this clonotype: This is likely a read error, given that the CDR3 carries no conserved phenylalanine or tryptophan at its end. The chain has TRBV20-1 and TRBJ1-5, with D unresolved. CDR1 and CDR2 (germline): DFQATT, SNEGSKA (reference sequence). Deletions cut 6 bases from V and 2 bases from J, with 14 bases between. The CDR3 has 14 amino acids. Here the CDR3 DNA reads TGCAGTGCCGCACAAGCCCGGGGCAATCAGCCCCAGCATTAT. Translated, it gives CSAAQARGNQPQHY.

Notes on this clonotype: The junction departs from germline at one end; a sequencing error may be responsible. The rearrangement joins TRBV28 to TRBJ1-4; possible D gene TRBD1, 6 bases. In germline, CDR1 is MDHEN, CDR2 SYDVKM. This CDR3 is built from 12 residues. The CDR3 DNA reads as TGTGTCAGCACAGGGACTAATGAAAAACTGTTTTTT. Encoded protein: CVSTGTNEKLFF.

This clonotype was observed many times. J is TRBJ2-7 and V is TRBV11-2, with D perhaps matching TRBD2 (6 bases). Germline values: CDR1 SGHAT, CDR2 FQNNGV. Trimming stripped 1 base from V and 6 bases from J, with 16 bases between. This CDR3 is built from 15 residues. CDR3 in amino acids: CASSLALGQGGEQYF. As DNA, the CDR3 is TGTGCCAGCAGCTTAGCACTTGGGCAGGGAGGCGAGCAGTACTTC.

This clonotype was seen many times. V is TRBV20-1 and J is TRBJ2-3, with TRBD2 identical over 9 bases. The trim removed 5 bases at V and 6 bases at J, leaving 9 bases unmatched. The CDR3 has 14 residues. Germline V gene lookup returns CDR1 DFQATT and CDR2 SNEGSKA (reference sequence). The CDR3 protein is CSADSGGSLDTQYF. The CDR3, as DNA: TGCAGTGCTGACAGCGGGGGGTCTTTGGATACGCAGTATTTT.

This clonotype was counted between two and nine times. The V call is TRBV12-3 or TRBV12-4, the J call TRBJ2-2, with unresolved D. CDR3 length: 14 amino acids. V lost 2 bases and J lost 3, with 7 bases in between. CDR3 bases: TGTGCCAGCAGTTTACGTGCGGACACCGGGGAGCTGTTTTTT. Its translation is CASSLRADTGELFF.